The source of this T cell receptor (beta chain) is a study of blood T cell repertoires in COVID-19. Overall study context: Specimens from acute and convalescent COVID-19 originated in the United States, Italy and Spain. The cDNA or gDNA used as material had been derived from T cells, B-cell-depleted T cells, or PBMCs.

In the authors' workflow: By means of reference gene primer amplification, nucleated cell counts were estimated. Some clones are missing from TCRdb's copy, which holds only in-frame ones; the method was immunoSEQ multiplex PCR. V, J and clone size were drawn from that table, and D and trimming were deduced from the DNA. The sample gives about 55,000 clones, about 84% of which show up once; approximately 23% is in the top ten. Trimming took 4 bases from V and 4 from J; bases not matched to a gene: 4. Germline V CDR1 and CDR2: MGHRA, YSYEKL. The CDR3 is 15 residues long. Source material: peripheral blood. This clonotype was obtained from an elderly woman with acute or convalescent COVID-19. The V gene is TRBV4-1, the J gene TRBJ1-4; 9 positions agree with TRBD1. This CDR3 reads CASSLLGQGNEKLFF. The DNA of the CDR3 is TGCGCCAGCAGCCTATTGGGACAGGGTAATGAAAAACTGTTTTTT.